The 27 T cell receptor beta chains reported below all come from one sample, sequenced in a study of blood T cell repertoires in COVID-19. The protocol was immunoSEQ multiplex PCR, while the TCRdb copy is restricted to in-frame clones and leaves out a portion. This sample has over 200,000 clones, with about 85% found just once. Sequencing was carried out using peripheral blood. The receptors stem from a woman between 18 and 29 years old who had recovered from COVID-19.

The chain has TRBV29-1 and TRBJ2-1; 9 bases are a match to TRBD1. The CDR3 is 14 residues long. The V gene end was trimmed by 7 bases and the J gene end by 7 bases; junction bases not matched to a gene: 11. CDR1 is SQVTM, CDR2 ANQGSEA, per germline. The CDR3: CSAHSTGGVNEQFF. CDR3 DNA sequence: TGCAGCGCCCACTCGACAGGGGGTGTAAATGAGCAGTTCTTC.

The chain links TRBV5-4 to TRBJ1-2; TRBD1 matches 10 bases. The CDR3 has 15 amino acids. With 0 bases clipped from V and 2 bases from J, the junction kept 1 base outside the gene matches. CDR1 SGHNT and CDR2 YYREEE come from the germline V gene (reference sequence). CDR3 amino acids: CASSLGGQGNYGYTF. The CDR3 region has the DNA TGTGCCAGCAGCTTGGGGGGACAGGGGAACTATGGCTACACCTTC.

V is TRBV5-1 and J is TRBJ2-7, with TRBD1 matching over 7 bases. The V segment lost 0 bases and the J segment 2 bases; nucleotides outside the gene matches: 2. The CDR3 is 14 residues long. Germline V gene lookup returns CDR1 SGHRS and CDR2 YFSETQ. The CDR3 is CASSLVGTAYEQYF. CDR3 nucleotides: TGCGCCAGCAGCTTGGTTGGGACAGCCTACGAGCAGTACTTC.

This clone was seen only a few times. This chain uses TRBV9 with TRBJ2-5; TRBD2 might be the D (5 bases). The CDR3 is 13 amino acids. V was trimmed by 1 base and J by 5 bases, leaving 9 bases between them. Looked up from germline, CDR1 is SGDLS and CDR2 is YYNGEE. As DNA, the CDR3 is TGTGCCAGCAGCGTAAAAACGGGGGAGACCCAGTACTTC. Its protein is CASSVKTGETQYF.

This clone was detected once. This chain connects TRBV6-2 or TRBV6-3 to TRBJ2-1, with 13 bases fitting TRBD2. V lost 4 bases to trimming and J lost 7 bases; unmatched junction nucleotides: 16. The CDR3 is 19 amino acids. Germline CDR1 reads MNHEY; CDR2 reads SVGEGT. The CDR3 here is CASSSGLAGEFVMGNEQFF. CDR3 DNA: TGTGCCAGCAGTTCCGGACTAGCGGGAGAGTTCGTGATGGGGAATGAGCAGTTCTTC.

The chain couples TRBV30 to TRBJ2-3; 7 nucleotides line up with TRBD1. The CDR3 has 13 residues. J gave up 0 bases and V 8 bases, and 5 bases lay outside the gene matches. CDR1 GTSNPN and CDR2 SVGIG come from the germline V gene (reference sequence). CDR3 coding DNA: TGTGCCGGAGACAGGGCCAGCACAGATACGCAGTATTTT. Translating it yields CAGDRASTDTQYF.

The chain combines TRBV4-1 with TRBJ2-1; TRBD2 matches at 9 bases. Germline V gene sequence: CDR1 MGHRA, CDR2 YSYEKL. This CDR3 has 15 residues. After removal of 4 bases from V and 9 bases from J, the junction contained 10 bases not matched to a gene. DNA of the CDR3: TGCGCCAGCAGCCGCAACACCGGGACTAGCAGTGAGCAGTTCTTC. Protein sequence: CASSRNTGTSSEQFF.

There are a few counts of this clone. The chain employs TRBV7-9 and TRBJ2-2; maybe TRBD2 (5 bases). Germline V gives CDR1 SEHNR, CDR2 FQNEAQ (reference sequence). V lost 5 bases and J lost 5, with 12 bases in between. CDR3 length: 14 amino acids. Written as DNA, the CDR3 is TGTGCCAGCAGCCGGCTAGCTGCAACCGGGGAGCTGTTTTTT. It yields the protein CASSRLAATGELFF.

This clone was counted a single time. The chain is built from TRBV7-9 and TRBJ1-2; 7 nucleotides agree with TRBD1. The V gene's germline CDR1 is SEHNR and CDR2 FQNEAQ (reference sequence). The CDR3 totals 14 residues. Trimming removed 2 bases from V and 4 bases from J; junction bases left unmatched: 4. CDR3 in DNA: TGTGCCAGCAGCTTACAGGGGGATGGCTATGGCTACACCTTC. This sequence encodes CASSLQGDGYGYTF.

The V gene is TRBV29-1, the J gene TRBJ2-1; 11 nucleotides align to TRBD2. Germline V gene data show CDR1 as SQVTM and CDR2 as ANQGSEA. The CDR3 has 15 amino acids. V shed 3 bases, J shed 10 bases, and the junction held 11 bases outside the gene matches. The CDR3, as DNA: TGCAGCGTTGATAATAGCGGGAGGGCCTTATTCGAGCAGTTCTTC. This encodes CSVDNSGRALFEQFF.

This clone has a handful of counts. The chain recombines TRBV20-1 with TRBJ2-1, with D uncertain. V lost 0 bases and J lost 9, with 3 bases in between. CDR3 length: 10 residues. Germline V gene lookup returns CDR1 DFQATT and CDR2 SNEGSKA (reference sequence). The CDR3 is CSARDREQFF. The DNA for the CDR3 is TGCAGTGCTAGAGACCGTGAGCAGTTCTTC.

The chain employs TRBV14 and TRBJ2-1; 14 nucleotides align to TRBD2. Germline CDR1 reads SGHDN; CDR2 reads FVKESK. The CDR3 consists of 14 residues. The V and J ends lost 5 bases and 15 bases, in that order; junction bases with no gene match: 9. The CDR3 nucleotides are TGTGCCAGCAGCGGCCCGGGACTAGCGGGAGAGGCGTTCTTC. It codes for CASSGPGLAGEAFF.

The chain has TRBV10-2 and TRBJ1-1; 10 nucleotides align to TRBD1. Unmatched junction bases numbered 5, after V lost 6 bases and J lost 1 base. Germline assignment: CDR1 WSHSY and CDR2 SAAADI. This CDR3 spans 15 amino acids. The CDR3 region is CASRWTGGRNTEAFF. For the CDR3, the DNA is TGCGCCAGCAGGTGGACAGGGGGGCGGAACACTGAAGCTTTCTTT.

The chain has TRBV15 and TRBJ2-5; 10 bases line up with TRBD2. The CDR3 length is 15 residues. V gave up 0 bases and J gave up 7 bases; unmatched junction bases: 5. From germline, CDR1 is LNHNV and CDR2 YYDKDF (reference sequence). The DNA for the CDR3 is TGTGCCACCAGCAGAGATCAGCGGGAGGGGGGGACCCAGTACTTC. The encoded protein is CATSRDQREGGTQYF.

The rearrangement links TRBV28 to TRBJ2-7; 7 bases agree with TRBD1. This CDR3 has 14 residues. The V and J ends lost 4 bases and 1 base, in that order; junction bases with no gene match: 4. Germline V CDR1 and CDR2: MDHEN, SYDVKM. The CDR3 DNA follows: TGTGCCAGCAGTTCCCGGGACAGATCCTACGAGCAGTACTTC. It translates to CASSSRDRSYEQYF.

Note on this clone: The sample holds other DNA sequences that translate to the same CDR3. V gene TRBV19 combines with J gene TRBJ2-7; tentatively, D is TRBD2 (5 bases). CDR3 size: 14 residues. CDR1 is LNHDA and CDR2 is SQIVND in the germline V gene (reference sequence). V dropped 1 base and J dropped 3 bases, with 10 bases sitting between them. CDR3 sequence: CASSIGGSSYEQYF. For the CDR3, the DNA is TGTGCCAGTAGTATAGGTGGGAGTAGCTACGAGCAGTACTTC.

The chain is built from TRBV6-5 and TRBJ1-1, with D tentatively TRBD1 (5 bases). Germline V CDR1 and CDR2: MNHEY, SVGAGI. This CDR3 is built from 14 residues. V was shortened by 6 bases and J by 2 bases, with 13 bases between the two germline ends. The CDR3 here is CASRDRQSNTEAFF. In DNA, the CDR3 is TGTGCCAGCAGAGACAGACAGTCTAACACTGAAGCTTTCTTT.

The chain has TRBV27 and TRBJ2-7; 10 bases are a match to TRBD2. CDR3 length equals 16 residues. With 2 bases clipped from V and 2 bases from J, the junction kept 6 bases outside the gene matches. The germline V gene encodes CDR1 MNHEY and CDR2 SMNVEV (reference sequence). The CDR3 region is CASSLASGSWAYEQYF. CDR3 DNA sequence: TGTGCCAGCAGTTTAGCTAGCGGGAGTTGGGCCTACGAGCAGTACTTC.

The chain uses TRBV5-5 and TRBJ2-1; tentatively, D is TRBD2 (6 bases). Trimming pared 0 bases from V and 0 bases from J, leaving 7 bases between. The CDR3 is made up of 15 amino acids. Germline V CDR1 and CDR2: SGHKS, YYEKEE (reference sequence). CDR3: CASSLEAGSYNEQFF. CDR3 coding DNA: TGTGCCAGCAGCTTGGAAGCGGGCTCCTACAATGAGCAGTTCTTC.

The genes are TRBV7-6 and TRBJ1-1; D is ambiguous. Trimming pared 2 bases from V and 5 bases from J, leaving 12 bases between. Germline V gene lookup returns CDR1 SGHVS and CDR2 FNYEAQ. The CDR3 has 14 residues. In DNA form, the CDR3 reads TGTGCCAGCAGCTTAAATTACATCATGACTGAAGCTTTCTTT. Translated, it gives CASSLNYIMTEAFF. The full variable domain, rest sourced from reference TRBV7-6 and TRBJ1-1, is GAGVSQSPRYKVTKRGQDVALRCDPISGHVSLYWYRQALGQGPEFLTYFNYEAQQDKSGLPNDRFSAERPEGSISTLTIQRTEQRDSAMYRCASSLNYIMTEAFFGQGTRLTVV.

With respect to this clone: Additional DNA sequences in this sample encode the identical CDR3. CDR3 residues: CAWSVLAGGETQYF. The CDR3 DNA sequence: TGTGCCTGGAGTGTCCTAGCGGGAGGAGAGACCCAGTACTTC. This chain joins TRBV30 and TRBJ2-5; 11 bases match TRBD2. With V trimmed by 0 bases and J by 4 bases, 1 base remained unmatched. Germline V gene data show CDR1 as GTSNPN and CDR2 as SVGIG (reference sequence). The CDR3 consists of 14 residues.

The chain is built from TRBV5-6 and TRBJ2-4; tentatively, D is TRBD2 (7 bases). V was shortened by 3 bases and J by 13 bases, with 14 bases between the two germline ends. The CDR3 has 12 residues. Germline V gene lookup returns CDR1 SGHDT and CDR2 YYEEEE. The CDR3 here is CASSSRGGGQYF. The CDR3 nucleotides read TGTGCCAGCAGCTCCCGCGGGGGCGGGCAGTACTTC.

This sequence joins TRBV5-1 and TRBJ2-1; D gene unclear. V was cut by 0 bases and J by 4 bases, with 5 bases left in between. Germline assignment: CDR1 SGHRS and CDR2 YFSETQ. The CDR3 length is 13 residues. The CDR3 protein is CASSLGAYNEQFF. CDR3 coding DNA: TGCGCCAGCAGCTTGGGGGCTTACAATGAGCAGTTCTTC. Full variable domain (missing parts from reference TRBV5-1 and TRBJ2-1): KAGVTQTPRYLIKTRGQQVTLSCSPISGHRSVSWYQQTPGQGLQFLFEYFSETQRNKGNFPGRFSGRQFSNSRSEMNVSTLELGDSALYLCASSLGAYNEQFFGPGTRLTVL.

The chain is built from TRBV15 and TRBJ2-3; D not resolved. Between the trimmed V and J ends, which lost 2 bases and 2 bases, there was a span of 11 bases. Germline V CDR1 and CDR2: LNHNV, YYDKDF (reference sequence). CDR3 length equals 15 residues. The CDR3 nucleotides read TGTGCCACCAGCAGAAGGCTAGGAAACACAGATACGCAGTATTTT. It encodes CATSRRLGNTDTQYF.

This chain connects TRBV4-3 to TRBJ1-1; D not resolved. The CDR3 covers 15 residues. Trimming pared 0 bases from V and 8 bases from J, leaving 16 bases between. Germline V gene data show CDR1 as LGHNA and CDR2 as YSLEER. The CDR3 here is CASSQEWAVREEAFF. DNA of the CDR3: TGCGCCAGCAGCCAAGAGTGGGCAGTGAGAGAGGAAGCTTTCTTT.

The chain carries TRBV9 and TRBJ1-2; D gene ambiguous. The CDR3 is made up of 14 amino acids. Between the trimmed V and J ends, which lost 0 bases and 8 bases, there was a span of 14 bases. Germline values: CDR1 SGDLS, CDR2 YYNGEE. This CDR3 is CASSVDGYGGGYTF. The CDR3 region has the DNA TGTGCCAGCAGCGTAGACGGATATGGAGGAGGCTACACCTTC.

In DNA, the CDR3 is TGCAGCGTGACACACTTACTCACTGAAGCTTTCTTT. Amino acid sequence: CSVTHLLTEAFF. The chain employs TRBV29-1 and TRBJ1-1; no firm D call. The V end was cut by 6 bases, the J end by 4 bases, with 12 bases between. The germline CDR1 and CDR2 sequences are SQVTM and ANQGSEA. The CDR3 consists of 12 residues.